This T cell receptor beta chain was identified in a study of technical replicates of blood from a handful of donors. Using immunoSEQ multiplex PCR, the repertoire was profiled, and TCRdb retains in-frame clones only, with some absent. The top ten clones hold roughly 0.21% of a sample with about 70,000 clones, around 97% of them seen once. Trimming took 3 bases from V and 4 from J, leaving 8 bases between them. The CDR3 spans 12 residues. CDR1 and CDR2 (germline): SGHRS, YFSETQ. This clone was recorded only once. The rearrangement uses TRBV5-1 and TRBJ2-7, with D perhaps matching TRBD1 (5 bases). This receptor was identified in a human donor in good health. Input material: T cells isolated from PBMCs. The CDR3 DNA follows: TGCGCCAGCAGCTATACAGGTTACGAGCAGTACTTC. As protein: CASSYTGYEQYF. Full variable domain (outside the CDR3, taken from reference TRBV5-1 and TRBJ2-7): KAGVTQTPRYLIKTRGQQVTLSCSPISGHRSVSWYQQTPGQGLQFLFEYFSETQRNKGNFPGRFSGRQFSNSRSEMNVSTLELGDSALYLCASSYTGYEQYFGPGTRLTVT.